This T cell receptor beta chain was observed in a study of T-cell memory formation after mild COVID-19. TCRdb used MiXCR to reprocess the 5' RACE reads, holding one entry per CDR3 protein. The table shows 100,000 to 150,000 distinct CDR3 sequences, with about 17% occurring only once. Regarding the study as a whole: Among CD4+ contracting clones, most were CM and EM, and CD8+ ones EMRA.

The CDR3 extends over 15 amino acids. Trimming left V 3 bases short and J 1 base short, with 10 bases between. CDR1 SNHLY and CDR2 FYNNEI come from the germline V gene. Details on this clonotype: What it binds is not known.

The sample was PBMCs or a T cell subset sorted from them (not recorded which). The receptor comes from an adult woman who had mild COVID-19 (a few samples of this study predate the infection). Cell type and time point are not known. The gene calls are TRBV2 and TRBJ2-4, with D possibly matching TRBD1 (5 bases). The CDR3: CASSDRVIAKNIQYF. For the CDR3, the DNA is TGTGCCAGCAGTGACAGGGTGATTGCCAAAAACATTCAGTACTTC.